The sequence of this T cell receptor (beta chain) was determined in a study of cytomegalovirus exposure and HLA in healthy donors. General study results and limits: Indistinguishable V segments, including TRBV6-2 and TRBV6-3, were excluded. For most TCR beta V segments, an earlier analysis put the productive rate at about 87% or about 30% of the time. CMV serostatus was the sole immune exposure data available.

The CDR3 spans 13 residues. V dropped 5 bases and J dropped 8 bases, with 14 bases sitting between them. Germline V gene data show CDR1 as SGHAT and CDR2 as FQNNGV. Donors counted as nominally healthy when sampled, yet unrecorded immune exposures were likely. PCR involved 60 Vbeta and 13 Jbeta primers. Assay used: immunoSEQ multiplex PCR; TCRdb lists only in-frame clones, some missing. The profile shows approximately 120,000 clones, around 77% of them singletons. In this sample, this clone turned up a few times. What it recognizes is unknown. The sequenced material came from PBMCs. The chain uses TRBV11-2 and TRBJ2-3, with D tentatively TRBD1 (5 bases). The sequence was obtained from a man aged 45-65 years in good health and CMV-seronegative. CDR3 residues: CASSPLTDLTQYF. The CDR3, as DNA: TGTGCCAGCAGCCCCCTGACAGACCTTACGCAGTATTTT.